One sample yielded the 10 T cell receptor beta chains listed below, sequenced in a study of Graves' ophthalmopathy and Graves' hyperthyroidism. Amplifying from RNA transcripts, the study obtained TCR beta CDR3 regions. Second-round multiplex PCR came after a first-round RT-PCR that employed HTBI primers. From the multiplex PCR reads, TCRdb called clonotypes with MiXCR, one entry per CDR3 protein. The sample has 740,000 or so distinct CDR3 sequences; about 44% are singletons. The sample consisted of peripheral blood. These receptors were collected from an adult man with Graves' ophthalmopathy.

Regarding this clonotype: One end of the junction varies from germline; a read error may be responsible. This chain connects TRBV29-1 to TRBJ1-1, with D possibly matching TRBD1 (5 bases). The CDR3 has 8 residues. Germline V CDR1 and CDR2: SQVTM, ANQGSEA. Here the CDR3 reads CSVAQARF. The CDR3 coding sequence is TGCAGCGTTGCACAGGCTCGCTTT.

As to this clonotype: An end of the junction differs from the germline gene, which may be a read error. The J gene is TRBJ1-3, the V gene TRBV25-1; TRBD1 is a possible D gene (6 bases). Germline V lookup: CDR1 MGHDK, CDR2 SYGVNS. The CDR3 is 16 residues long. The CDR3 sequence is CTSSDLKGGTGNAIYF. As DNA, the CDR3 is TGTACCAGCAGTGACCTTAAGGGGGGTACAGGAAACGCCATATATTTT.

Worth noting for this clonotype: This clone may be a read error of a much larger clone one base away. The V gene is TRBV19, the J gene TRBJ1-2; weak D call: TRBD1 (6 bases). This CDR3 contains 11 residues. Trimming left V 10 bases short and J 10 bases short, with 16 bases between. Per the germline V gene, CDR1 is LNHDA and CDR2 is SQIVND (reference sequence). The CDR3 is CAKWGQNDYTF. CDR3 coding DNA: TGTGCCAAGTGGGGGCAGAATGACTACACCTTC.

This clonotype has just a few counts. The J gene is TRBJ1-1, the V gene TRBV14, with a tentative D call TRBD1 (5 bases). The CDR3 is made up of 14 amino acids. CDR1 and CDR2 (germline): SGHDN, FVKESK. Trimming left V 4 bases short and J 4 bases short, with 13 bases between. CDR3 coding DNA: TGTGCCAGCAGCCCTACCTCGGGGGGCACTGAAGCTTTCTTT. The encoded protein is CASSPTSGGTEAFF.

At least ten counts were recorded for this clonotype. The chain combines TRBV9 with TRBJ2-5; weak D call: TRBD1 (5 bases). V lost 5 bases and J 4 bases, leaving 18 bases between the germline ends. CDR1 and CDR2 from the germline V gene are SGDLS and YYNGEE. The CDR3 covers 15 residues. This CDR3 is CASSGRGSRPETQYF. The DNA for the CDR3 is TGTGCCAGCAGTGGAAGGGGCTCGAGACCAGAGACCCAGTACTTC.

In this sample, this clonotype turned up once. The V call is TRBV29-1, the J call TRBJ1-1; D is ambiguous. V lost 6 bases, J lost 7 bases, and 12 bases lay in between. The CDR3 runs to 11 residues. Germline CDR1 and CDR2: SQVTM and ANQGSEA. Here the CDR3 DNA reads TGCAGCGTACTCGCGGGAGTTGAAGCTTTCTTT. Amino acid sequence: CSVLAGVEAFF.

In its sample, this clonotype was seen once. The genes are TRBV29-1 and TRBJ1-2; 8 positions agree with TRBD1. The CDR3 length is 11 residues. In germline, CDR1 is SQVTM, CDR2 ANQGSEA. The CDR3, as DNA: TGCAGGGAGGGACAGGCCTATGGCTACACCTTC. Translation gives CREGQAYGYTF.

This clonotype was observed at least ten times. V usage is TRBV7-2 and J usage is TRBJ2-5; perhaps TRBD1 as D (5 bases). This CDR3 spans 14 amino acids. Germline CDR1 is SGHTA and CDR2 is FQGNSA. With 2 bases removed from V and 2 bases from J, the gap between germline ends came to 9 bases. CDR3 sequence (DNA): TGTGCCAGCAGCTTATGGCAGGGTCAAGAGACCCAGTACTTC. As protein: CASSLWQGQETQYF.

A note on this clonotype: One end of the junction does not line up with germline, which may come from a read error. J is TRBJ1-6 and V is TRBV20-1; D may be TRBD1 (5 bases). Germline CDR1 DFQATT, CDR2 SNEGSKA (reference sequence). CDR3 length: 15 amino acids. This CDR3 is CSTSWGFSYNSPLHF. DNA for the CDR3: TGCAGTACTAGTTGGGGGTTCTCCTATAATTCACCCCTCCACTTT.

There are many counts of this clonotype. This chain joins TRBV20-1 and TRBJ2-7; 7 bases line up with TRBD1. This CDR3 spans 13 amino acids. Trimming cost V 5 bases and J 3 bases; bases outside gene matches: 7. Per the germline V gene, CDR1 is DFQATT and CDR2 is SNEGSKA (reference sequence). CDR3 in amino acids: CSASGTANYEQYF. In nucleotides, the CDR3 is TGCAGTGCTTCCGGGACAGCCAACTACGAGCAGTACTTC.